A single sample gave rise to the 24 T cell receptor beta chains below, sequenced in a study of vaccination effects on CD4 cells after COVID-19. Clones were read by immunoSEQ multiplex PCR, and TCRdb kept only the in-frame ones, dropping some. The sample consists of about 65,000 clones, more than 70% of them appearing once. Viral peptide pools were used in the ViraFEST assay to expand antigen-specific CD4+ T cells, and sequencing came afterward. Subsequent to a culture period of about ten days, CD4+ T cells were isolated. The vaccine recipients had no prior SARS-CoV-2 infection, with negative nucleocapsid antibodies. Their cognate antigens are unknown. The input for sequencing was CD4+ T cells from PBMCs cultured with HCoV-NL63 spike peptides, taken before COVID-19 vaccination. Source of these receptors: a human donor who received a COVID-19 vaccine.

The chain links TRBV30 to TRBJ1-2; D perhaps matches TRBD1 (5 bases). Per germline, CDR1 GTSNPN and CDR2 SVGIG (reference sequence). Deletions cut 1 base from V and 7 bases from J, with 13 bases between. There are 13 residues in the CDR3. This CDR3 is CAWSAGTFGGYTF. In nucleotides, the CDR3 is TGTGCCTGGAGTGCTGGGACTTTCGGTGGCTACACCTTC.

The chain is built from TRBV6-5 and TRBJ2-7; D may be TRBD1 (6 bases). The germline gives CDR1 MNHEY, CDR2 SVGAGI. The V end was cut by 6 bases, the J end by 2 bases, with 17 bases between. The CDR3 has 15 amino acids. DNA of the CDR3: TGTGCCAGCAGGCGGGCAGGGGAATCCACCTACGAGCAGTACGTC. Protein sequence: CASRRAGESTYEQYV.

The chain uses TRBV6-2 or TRBV6-3 and TRBJ2-1; D possibly corresponds to TRBD2 (6 bases). CDR1 is MNHEY, CDR2 SVGEGT, per germline. This CDR3 has 13 residues. V was shortened by 5 bases and J by 10 bases, with 15 bases between the two germline ends. CDR3 amino acids: CASSKLAEGEQFF. For the CDR3, the DNA is TGTGCCAGCAGTAAACTAGCTGAGGGGGAGCAGTTCTTC.

The gene calls are TRBV6-5 and TRBJ1-1, with 8 bases matching TRBD1. The germline V gene encodes CDR1 MNHEY and CDR2 SVGAGI. The length of the CDR3 is 13 residues. V was clipped by 7 bases and J by 3 bases; unmatched bases: 4. CDR3 residues: CASKDRDHTEAFF. The CDR3 DNA is TGTGCCAGCAAGGACAGGGACCACACTGAAGCTTTCTTT.

The chain links TRBV12-3 or TRBV12-4 to TRBJ2-5, with 7 bases fitting TRBD1. The CDR3 sequence is 12 residues long. V lost 5 bases and J lost 9; bases outside the gene matches: 6. The CDR3 protein is CASSRDSGAQYF. The CDR3 DNA follows: TGTGCCAGCAGTCGGGACAGTGGAGCCCAGTACTTC.

The chain employs TRBV6-2 or TRBV6-3 and TRBJ1-4; possibly TRBD1 for D (6 bases). Trimming removed 4 bases from V and 8 bases from J, with 26 bases in between. CDR1 and CDR2 (germline): MNHEY, SVGEGT. The CDR3 is 18 amino acids. The CDR3 is CASSSIVYGGEDGEKLFF. In nucleotides, the CDR3 is TGTGCCAGCAGTTCGATTGTATACGGGGGCGAGGATGGCGAAAAACTGTTTTTT.

This clone occurred once. V usage is TRBV24-1 and J usage is TRBJ1-2; the D gene is possibly TRBD1 (5 bases). Trimming stripped 2 bases from V and 4 bases from J, with 10 bases between. CDR1 KGHDR and CDR2 SFDVKD come from the germline V gene. The CDR3 contains 14 residues. The CDR3 here is CATSDSGASYGYTF. The CDR3 bases are TGTGCCACCAGTGATTCCGGGGCCTCCTATGGCTACACCTTC.

The chain links TRBV7-3 to TRBJ2-1; no firm D call. CDR1 is SGHTA and CDR2 is FQGTGA in the germline V gene. CDR3 length: 16 amino acids. Trimming removed 5 bases from V and 0 bases from J, with 14 bases in between. CDR3 bases: TGTGCCAGCAGCCGAGACAAACCGAGCTCCTACAATGAGCAGTTCTTC. Translated: CASSRDKPSSYNEQFF. Filled out from reference TRBV7-3 and TRBJ2-1, the complete variable domain reads GAGVSQTPSNKVTEKGKYVELRCDPISGHTALYWYRQSLGQGPEFLIYFQGTGAADDSGLPNDRFFAVRPEGSVSTLKIQRTERGDSAVYLCASSRDKPSSYNEQFFGPGTRLTVL.

This clone was observed a few times. The rearrangement joins TRBV12-3 or TRBV12-4 to TRBJ1-4; 8 bases line up with TRBD1. V lost 11 bases, J lost 13 bases, and 12 bases stayed unmatched. The CDR3 is 12 amino acids. In nucleotides, the CDR3 is TGTGCCTCAACCGGGACAGGACTCCGACTGTTTTTT. It yields the protein CASTGTGLRLFF.

This chain links TRBV15 with TRBJ2-5, with D possibly TRBD2 on 5 matching bases. The V gene lost 0 bases and the J gene lost 4 bases, with 27 bases spanning the gap. The CDR3 has 20 amino acids. The V gene's germline CDR1 is LNHNV and CDR2 YYDKDF (reference sequence). DNA for the CDR3: TGTGCCACCAGCAGAGATTCCTTTGTCCCCCCGAGGAGGCACGGAGAGACCCAGTACTTC. This translates into CATSRDSFVPPRRHGETQYF.

With respect to this clone: Within the sample, other DNA sequences also encode this same CDR3. The chain combines TRBV24-1 with TRBJ2-5; 9 positions match TRBD2. Losses at the gene ends were 3 bases for V and 4 bases for J; bases not matched to a gene: 2. The CDR3 runs 14 residues. The V gene's germline CDR1 is KGHDR and CDR2 SFDVKD. Written as DNA, the CDR3 is TGTGCCACCAGTGATGCGGGGGGGAGAGAGACCCAGTACTTC. It specifies CATSDAGGRETQYF.

This clone was found a few times. V and J are TRBV9 and TRBJ2-5; D is unresolved. The CDR3 runs 14 residues. V lost 0 bases, J lost 5 bases, and 11 bases lay in between. Per the germline V gene, CDR1 is SGDLS and CDR2 is YYNGEE. The CDR3 loop is CASSVGGSRETQYF. The DNA for the CDR3 is TGTGCCAGCAGCGTAGGTGGCAGTCGGGAGACCCAGTACTTC.

This clone was observed a few times. The V call is TRBV4-1, the J call TRBJ2-1; 7 nucleotides agree with TRBD2. J was trimmed by 2 bases and V by 0 bases; bases with no gene match: 4. Per the germline V gene, CDR1 is MGHRA and CDR2 is YSYEKL. The CDR3 is made up of 16 amino acids. CDR3 amino acids: CASSQDRAGAYNEQFF. The CDR3 DNA sequence: TGCGCCAGCAGCCAAGATAGGGCGGGGGCCTACAATGAGCAGTTCTTC.

The chain links TRBV2 to TRBJ2-2, with 16 bases fitting TRBD2. The CDR3 loop spans 19 amino acids. With 3 bases clipped from V and 3 bases from J, the junction kept 7 bases outside the gene matches. Germline CDR1 SNHLY, CDR2 FYNNEI. This CDR3 is CASSEGLAGGRGYTGELFF. In nucleotides, the CDR3 is TGTGCCAGCAGTGAGGGACTAGCGGGGGGGCGCGGTTACACCGGGGAGCTGTTTTTT.

The rearrangement joins TRBV28 to TRBJ1-3, with TRBD1 matching over 8 bases. Unmatched junction bases numbered 9, after V lost 5 bases and J lost 0 bases. The CDR3 length is 17 residues. CDR1 and CDR2 (germline): MDHEN, SYDVKM. The CDR3 DNA follows: TGTGCCAGCAGTCCCACCGGACAGGGAAACTCTGGAAACACCATATATTTT. This sequence encodes CASSPTGQGNSGNTIYF.

V and J are TRBV6-2 or TRBV6-3 and TRBJ2-5; D may be TRBD2 (6 bases). V was pared by 4 bases and J by 7 bases, with 16 bases between. Germline values: CDR1 MNHEY, CDR2 SVGEGT. The CDR3 contains 14 residues. The CDR3: CASSSGLQRPTQYF. In nucleotides, the CDR3 is TGTGCCAGCAGTTCGGGACTCCAGAGGCCGACCCAGTACTTC.

J is TRBJ1-1 and V is TRBV19; TRBD1 matches at 9 bases. Germline assignment: CDR1 LNHDA and CDR2 SQIVND (reference sequence). CDR3 length equals 14 residues. Germline trimming cut 4 bases from V and 2 bases from J; bases unmatched to any gene: 2. The CDR3 nucleotides read TGTGCCAGTAGTACGGACAGGGGAAACACTGAAGCTTTCTTT. It specifies CASSTDRGNTEAFF.

This clone was seen a few times. The chain employs TRBV11-2 and TRBJ1-5, with a tentative D call TRBD1 (5 bases). The CDR3 covers 14 residues. The germline CDR1 and CDR2 sequences are SGHAT and FQNNGV. Trimming left V 5 bases short and J 7 bases short, with 15 bases between. CDR3 coding DNA: TGTGCCAGCAGCCCGGGAAGGGGTTTGCAGCCCCAGCATTTT. As protein: CASSPGRGLQPQHF.

V and J are TRBV5-8 and TRBJ1-5, with D uncertain. Germline CDR1 SGHTS, CDR2 YDEGEE. The CDR3 runs to 13 residues. V was clipped by 1 base and J by 5 bases, with 7 bases between them. The CDR3 DNA sequence: TGTGCCAGCAGCTTGTTGCGTTATCAGCCCCAGCATTTT. Protein sequence: CASSLLRYQPQHF.

The chain is built from TRBV5-6 and TRBJ1-5; D might be TRBD1 (5 bases). Germline-derived CDR1 and CDR2 are SGHDT and YYEEEE. This CDR3 has 15 amino acids. Trimming shortened V by 1 base and J by 5 bases, and 13 bases separated the two germline ends. CDR3 bases: TGTGCCAGCAGCTTGTGGGGTTGGGGGGATCAGCCCCAGCATTTT. Translating gives CASSLWGWGDQPQHF.

The chain employs TRBV5-1 and TRBJ1-1; the match to TRBD1 covers 7 bases. V lost 1 base and J lost 0; bases outside the gene matches: 6. Germline CDR1 SGHRS, CDR2 YFSETQ. The CDR3 contains 16 residues. As DNA, the CDR3 is TGCGCCAGCAGCTTGCAAACCGGGACAGTGAACACTGAAGCTTTCTTT. Amino acid sequence: CASSLQTGTVNTEAFF.

The chain is built from TRBV20-1 and TRBJ2-5; no reliable D call. V lost 3 bases, J lost 0 bases, and 8 bases lay in between. Germline CDR1 and CDR2: DFQATT and SNEGSKA (reference sequence). This CDR3 has 13 amino acids. The CDR3 nucleotides read TGCAGTGCTAGTTGGCAAAACCAAGAGACCCAGTACTTC. Translating gives CSASWQNQETQYF.

The CDR3 sequence: CASSRLTGAVGKLFF. The CDR3, as DNA: TGTGCCAGTAGTAGGCTAACAGGGGCTGTGGGAAAACTGTTTTTT. V gene TRBV19 combines with J gene TRBJ1-4, with 7 bases aligning to TRBD1. Germline assignment: CDR1 LNHDA and CDR2 SQIVND (reference sequence). The CDR3 contains 15 residues. The V segment lost 4 bases and the J segment 10 bases; nucleotides outside the gene matches: 12. Combining the CDR3 with reference TRBV19 and TRBJ1-4 gives the whole variable domain DGGITQSPKYLFRKEGQNVTLSCEQNLNHDAMYWYRQDPGQGLRLIYYSQIVNDFQKGDIAEGYSVSREKKESFPLTVTSAQKNPTAFYLCASSRLTGAVGKLFFGSGTQLSVL.

This sequence joins TRBV5-1 and TRBJ1-2; 7 positions agree with TRBD1. V lost 4 bases and J lost 4; bases outside the gene matches: 4. Germline CDR1 reads SGHRS; CDR2 reads YFSETQ. The CDR3 totals 13 residues. The CDR3 coding sequence is TGCGCCAGCAGCCCGGACAGGACCTATGGCTACACCTTC. The encoded protein is CASSPDRTYGYTF.